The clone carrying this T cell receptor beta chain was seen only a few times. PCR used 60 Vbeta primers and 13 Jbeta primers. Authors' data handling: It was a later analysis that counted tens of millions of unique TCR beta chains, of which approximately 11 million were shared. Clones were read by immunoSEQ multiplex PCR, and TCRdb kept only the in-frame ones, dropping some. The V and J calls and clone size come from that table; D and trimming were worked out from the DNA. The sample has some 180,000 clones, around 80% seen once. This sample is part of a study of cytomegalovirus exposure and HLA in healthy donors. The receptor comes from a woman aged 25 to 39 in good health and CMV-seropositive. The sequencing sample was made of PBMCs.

The CDR3 sequence is CASSQTSGSPYEQYF. CDR3 nucleotides: TGTGCCAGCTCACAGACTAGCGGGAGTCCCTACGAGCAGTACTTC. The rearrangement uses TRBV18 and TRBJ2-7; 12 bases map to TRBD2. The germline V gene encodes CDR1 KGHSH and CDR2 LQKENI. The CDR3 extends over 15 amino acids. Unmatched junction bases numbered 3, after V lost 4 bases and J lost 2 bases.